Each of the 8 T cell receptor beta chains below was sequenced from the same sample in a study of CD8+ T cells in alopecia areata. Described treatment: oral pan-JAK inhibitor, 5-10 mg twice daily. RNA was isolated and reverse transcribed to cDNA, the sequencing template. The data were produced by immunoSEQ multiplex PCR, yet TCRdb's version contains in-frame clones alone and is incomplete. The sample consists of about 200,000 clones, under 75% of them appearing once. The material sequenced was CD4+ T cells sorted from blood, taken at week 4, from a patient treated with tofacitinib. Receptors originate from a human donor with alopecia areata.

The gene calls are TRBV30 and TRBJ2-1; D remains unclear. Germline assignment: CDR1 GTSNPN and CDR2 SVGIG (reference sequence). The CDR3 length is 13 residues. The V end was cut by 0 bases, the J end by 4 bases, with 7 bases between. CDR3 region: CAWSVFRYNEQFF. For the CDR3, the DNA is TGTGCCTGGAGTGTATTTCGGTACAATGAGCAGTTCTTC.

This clone was seen only a few times. The CDR3 nucleotides are TGTGCCTGGAGATATAAAGGACAGGGAGAGACCCAGTACTTC. It translates to CAWRYKGQGETQYF. The chain recombines TRBV30 with TRBJ2-5; 8 bases agree with TRBD1. Unmatched junction bases numbered 7, after V lost 3 bases and J lost 4 bases. The CDR3 has 14 residues. CDR1 and CDR2 from the germline V gene are GTSNPN and SVGIG (reference sequence).

The chain employs TRBV23-1 and TRBJ1-2; D unresolved. TRBV23-1 carries the ORF label, with uncertain function. The V end lost 0 bases, the J end lost 5 bases, and 4 bases lay between the germline ends. The CDR3 totals 12 residues. The CDR3 bases are TGCGCCAGCAGTCAATCAAGGTATGGCTACACCTTC. Amino acids: CASSQSRYGYTF.

V gene TRBV30 combines with J gene TRBJ1-6; D is ambiguous. Trimming pared 2 bases from V and 6 bases from J, leaving 8 bases between. CDR3 length: 13 residues. Germline V lookup: CDR1 GTSNPN, CDR2 SVGIG (reference sequence). The CDR3 sequence is CAWSRGANSPLHF. CDR3 coding DNA: TGTGCCTGGAGTCGGGGAGCTAATTCACCCCTCCACTTT. Variable domain in full (rest from reference TRBV30 and TRBJ1-6): SQTIHQWPATLVQPVGSPLSLECTVEGTSNPNLYWYRQAAGRGLQLLFYSVGIGQISSEVPQNLSASRPQDRQFILSSKKLLLSDSGFYLCAWSRGANSPLHFGNGTRLTVT.

V and J are TRBV7-9 and TRBJ2-6; D possibly uses TRBD1 or TRBD2 (5 bases each). V dropped 6 bases and J dropped 2 bases, with 11 bases sitting between them. This CDR3 spans 15 amino acids. The germline gives CDR1 SEHNR, CDR2 FQNEAQ (reference sequence). CDR3 coding DNA: TGTGCCAGCAGGCAAGAGGGGACTGGGGCCAACGTCCTGACTTTC. Translation gives CASRQEGTGANVLTF.

The CDR3 spells CASSQDRRTGELFF. CDR3 DNA: TGTGCCAGCAGCCAGGACAGGCGTACCGGGGAGCTGTTTTTT. This chain joins TRBV7-7 and TRBJ2-2; 7 positions match TRBD1. Germline-derived CDR1 and CDR2 are SSHAT and FNYEAQ (reference sequence). CDR3 length: 14 residues. Losses at the gene ends were 5 bases for V and 5 bases for J; bases not matched to a gene: 5.

The rearrangement joins TRBV5-1 to TRBJ2-5, with TRBD2 matching over 7 bases. The length of the CDR3 is 13 residues. Germline CDR1 SGHRS, CDR2 YFSETQ. V lost 0 bases to trimming and J lost 7 bases; unmatched junction nucleotides: 3. The CDR3 DNA follows: TGCGCCAGCAGCTTGGGCGGGAGCAGGACCCAGTACTTC. Protein: CASSLGGSRTQYF.

This rearrangement joins TRBV4-3 to TRBJ2-5, with D perhaps matching TRBD1 or TRBD2 (5 bases each). The CDR3 spans 13 residues. Trimming took off 4 bases at V and 4 bases at J, with 10 bases between the two ends. Germline CDR1 is LGHNA and CDR2 is YSLEER. CDR3 in DNA: TGCGCCAGCAGCCCGAATGGGGGAGAGACCCAGTACTTC. It codes for CASSPNGGETQYF.